Only one count was recorded for the clone carrying this T cell receptor beta chain. Its antigen is undetermined. Produced via immunoSEQ multiplex PCR; TCRdb's table is partial and in-frame only. This sample has fewer than 150,000 clones; 90% occur once, and the top ten carry about 3.5%. This CDR3 has 14 residues. Germline V gene lookup returns CDR1 PRHDT and CDR2 FYEKMQ (reference sequence). The V and J ends lost 2 bases and 3 bases respectively, with 11 bases between them. This record comes from a study of T cell responses to AZD1222 COVID-19 vaccine. General observations from the study: It should be noted that donors were predominantly white British and more often female, and clonal diversity was possibly underestimated.

The specimen comprised peripheral blood, sampled on day 0 of AZD1222 vaccination. This receptor was identified in an adult in good health. The chain employs TRBV13 and TRBJ2-7; D might be TRBD1 (5 bases). The CDR3 spells CASSLSGQVYEQYF. In DNA form, the CDR3 reads TGTGCCAGCAGCTTAAGTGGACAAGTCTACGAGCAGTACTTC.